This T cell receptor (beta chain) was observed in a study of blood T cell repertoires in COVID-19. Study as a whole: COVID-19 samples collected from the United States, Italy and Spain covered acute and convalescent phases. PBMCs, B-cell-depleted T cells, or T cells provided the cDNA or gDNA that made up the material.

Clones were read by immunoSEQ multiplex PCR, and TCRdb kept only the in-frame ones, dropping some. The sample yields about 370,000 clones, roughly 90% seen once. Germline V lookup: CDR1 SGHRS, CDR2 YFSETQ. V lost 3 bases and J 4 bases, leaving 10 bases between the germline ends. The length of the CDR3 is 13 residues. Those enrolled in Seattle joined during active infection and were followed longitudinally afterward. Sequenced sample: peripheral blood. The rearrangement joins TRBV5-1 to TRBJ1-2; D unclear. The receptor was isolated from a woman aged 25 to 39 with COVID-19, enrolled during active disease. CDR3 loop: CASSSSVSYGYTF. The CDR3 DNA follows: TGCGCCAGCAGCTCCTCGGTATCCTATGGCTACACCTTC.